The clone carrying this T cell receptor (beta chain) was counted ten times or more. Its antigen is not known. This entry comes from a study of human T cells and chemical hapten exposure. Study in general: Largely, small differences in pooled library volume made per-sample TCR yields vary.

Time point defined: patch test 1, 2 weeks after DPC sensitization. Indicated treatment: therapeutic diphenylcyclopropenone sensitization with weekly scalp DPC. Total RNA was extracted from unfractionated whole blood. Regarding the study as a whole: TCRs above 1 in 1000 frequency did not change with DPC sensitization.

Unique molecular identifiers were linked by the library to individual cDNA molecules. TCRdb recomputed calls from the RACE reads with MiXCR, one row per CDR3 protein. The profile shows 40,000 to 50,000 distinct CDR3 sequences, under 5% of them singletons. The material was whole blood, obtained in connection with sensitization to the hapten diphenylcyclopropenone (DPC). The TCR originated in a man aged 50 to 59 with alopecia areata. Some clones in this sample may be carry-over from other donors' samples.

The CDR3 DNA follows: TGCAGTGCTGGCCGGTTTAAGAGCGGGGGACCCACAGATACGCAGTATTTT. Its protein product is CSAGRFKSGGPTDTQYF. This rearrangement joins TRBV20-1 to TRBJ2-3; 8 bases fit TRBD2. The CDR3 sequence is 17 residues long. The V gene's germline CDR1 is DFQATT and CDR2 SNEGSKA (reference sequence). Trimming took 5 bases from V and 2 from J; bases not matched to a gene: 15.